A single sample gave rise to the 32 T cell receptor beta chains below, sequenced in a study of cytomegalovirus exposure and HLA in healthy donors. The method was immunoSEQ multiplex PCR; TCRdb's version includes in-frame clones alone and lacks a portion of them. The sample carries over 200,000 clones, 87% recorded once. The sample consisted of PBMCs. The receptor source for this set is a woman aged 18-35 years in good health and CMV-seropositive.

The rearrangement uses TRBV12-5 and TRBJ1-5, with 7 bases aligning to TRBD1. CDR3 length: 17 amino acids. Germline trimming cut 2 bases from V and 5 bases from J; bases unmatched to any gene: 12. CDR1 is LGHNT, CDR2 FRNRAP, per germline. The CDR3 is CASGLNLPGTVHQPQHF. CDR3 bases: TGTGCTAGTGGTTTGAACCTACCAGGGACAGTCCATCAGCCCCAGCATTTT.

The genes are TRBV6-6 and TRBJ2-7; 11 nucleotides align to TRBD2. From germline, CDR1 is MNHNY and CDR2 SVGAGI (reference sequence). Losses at the gene ends were 0 bases for V and 6 bases for J; bases not matched to a gene: 4. The CDR3 totals 15 residues. Here the CDR3 reads CASSYSLAGGGEQYF. The DNA of the CDR3 is TGTGCCAGCAGTTACTCCCTAGCGGGAGGTGGCGAGCAGTACTTC.

The chain employs TRBV9 and TRBJ1-2; D is perhaps TRBD1 (6 bases). The CDR3 spans 14 residues. Germline CDR1 reads SGDLS; CDR2 reads YYNGEE. V was cut by 4 bases and J by 8 bases, with 18 bases left in between. The CDR3 loop is CASSLTGGADGYTF. The CDR3 DNA reads TGTGCCAGCAGCCTTACCGGGGGGGCAGACGGCTACACCTTC.

V is TRBV30 and J is TRBJ2-1; possible D gene TRBD2, 5 bases. This CDR3 is 14 amino acids long. The ends were cut back, 4 bases at V and 0 bases at J, with 10 bases in the middle. CDR1 GTSNPN and CDR2 SVGIG come from the germline V gene (reference sequence). The CDR3 DNA reads as TGTGCCTGGACGGGTCGGGACTCCTACAATGAGCAGTTCTTC. Translation gives CAWTGRDSYNEQFF. The full variable domain, completed using reference TRBV30 and TRBJ2-1, is SQTIHQWPATLVQPVGSPLSLECTVEGTSNPNLYWYRQAAGRGLQLLFYSVGIGQISSEVPQNLSASRPQDRQFILSSKKLLLSDSGFYLCAWTGRDSYNEQFFGPGTRLTVL.

V and J are TRBV6-1 and TRBJ1-5; unclear D gene. CDR3 length: 15 residues. Germline values: CDR1 MNHNS, CDR2 SASEGT. Trimming pared 2 bases from V and 4 bases from J, leaving 12 bases between. Written as DNA, the CDR3 is TGTGCCAGCAGTGAAACGCTTGGGAGAAATCAGCCCCAGCATTTT. It is translated as CASSETLGRNQPQHF.

The chain carries TRBV30 and TRBJ1-5, with D possibly TRBD1 on 5 matching bases. Germline CDR1 GTSNPN, CDR2 SVGIG (reference sequence). Trimming cost V 2 bases and J 6 bases, with 11 bases left between them. The CDR3 has 13 amino acids. The CDR3 bases are TGTGCCTGGAGTACCTCTACAGGTCAGCCCCAGCATTTT. Encoded protein: CAWSTSTGQPQHF.

The chain recombines TRBV25-1 with TRBJ2-7; 7 bases are shared with TRBD1. CDR1 and CDR2 from the germline V gene are MGHDK and SYGVNS. This CDR3 has 15 residues. Losses at the gene ends were 8 bases for V and 2 bases for J; bases not matched to a gene: 12. The CDR3 nucleotides are TGTGCCAGCGAGTCATCAACGGGACAGACCTACGAGCAGTACTTC. Its protein is CASESSTGQTYEQYF.

V gene TRBV5-1 combines with J gene TRBJ2-3, with 10 positions matching TRBD2. The CDR3 is 17 amino acids. Germline trimming cut 4 bases from V and 2 bases from J; bases unmatched to any gene: 10. Germline-derived CDR1 and CDR2 are SGHRS and YFSETQ. The DNA of the CDR3 is TGCGCCAGCAGCCCTGCCTCAGCGGGAGGGATCACAGATACGCAGTATTTT. Translated, it gives CASSPASAGGITDTQYF. Looking up the rest from reference TRBV5-1 and TRBJ2-3 gives the full variable domain: KAGVTQTPRYLIKTRGQQVTLSCSPISGHRSVSWYQQTPGQGLQFLFEYFSETQRNKGNFPGRFSGRQFSNSRSEMNVSTLELGDSALYLCASSPASAGGITDTQYFGPGTRLTVL.

This chain joins TRBV14 and TRBJ2-7, with 8 bases fitting TRBD2. The germline gives CDR1 SGHDN, CDR2 FVKESK. Germline trimming cut 2 bases from V and 3 bases from J; bases unmatched to any gene: 9. The length of the CDR3 is 16 residues. The CDR3 DNA sequence: TGTGCCAGCAGCCAACCCGGGGGGGAGGTGGTCTACGAGCAGTACTTC. This codes for CASSQPGGEVVYEQYF.

The chain combines TRBV7-6 with TRBJ1-1, with 8 bases fitting TRBD1. Losses at the gene ends were 5 bases for V and 7 bases for J; bases not matched to a gene: 15. Germline V gene data show CDR1 as SGHVS and CDR2 as FNYEAQ. The CDR3 is 16 residues long. The CDR3 bases are TGTGCCAGCAGCGCAGGACAGGGCCCGACGGTGTTTGAAGCTTTCTTT. Its protein is CASSAGQGPTVFEAFF.

The rearrangement joins TRBV9 to TRBJ2-1, with 7 bases fitting TRBD2. CDR1 is SGDLS, CDR2 YYNGEE, per germline. Trimming cost V 5 bases and J 4 bases; bases outside gene matches: 9. There are 15 residues in the CDR3. The CDR3 reads CASSRAGTLYNEQFF. Written as DNA, the CDR3 is TGTGCCAGCAGTCGAGCGGGGACTCTATACAATGAGCAGTTCTTC. The variable domain in full, completed from reference TRBV9 and TRBJ2-1, reads DSGVTQTPKHLITATGQRVTLRCSPRSGDLSVYWYQQSLDQGLQFLIQYYNGEERAKGNILERFSAQQFPDLHSELNLSSLELGDSALYFCASSRAGTLYNEQFFGPGTRLTVL.

The chain has TRBV5-1 and TRBJ1-5; 7 bases are a match to TRBD1. V lost 0 bases to trimming and J lost 0 bases; unmatched junction nucleotides: 3. The CDR3 loop spans 16 amino acids. CDR1 is SGHRS, CDR2 YFSETQ, per germline. CDR3 loop: CASSLEGAYSNQPQHF. The CDR3 region has the DNA TGCGCCAGCAGCTTGGAGGGGGCTTATAGCAATCAGCCCCAGCATTTT. Combining the CDR3 with reference TRBV5-1 and TRBJ1-5 gives the whole variable domain KAGVTQTPRYLIKTRGQQVTLSCSPISGHRSVSWYQQTPGQGLQFLFEYFSETQRNKGNFPGRFSGRQFSNSRSEMNVSTLELGDSALYLCASSLEGAYSNQPQHFGDGTRLSIL.

The chain joins TRBV5-1 to TRBJ2-4, with a tentative D call TRBD1 (5 bases). The V gene lost 5 bases and the J gene lost 2 bases, with 17 bases spanning the gap. CDR1 is SGHRS, CDR2 YFSETQ, per germline. This CDR3 spans 16 amino acids. The CDR3 region has the DNA TGCGCCAGCAGTCCCAGGGCTGGAATTTCCAAAAACATTCAGTACTTC. Amino acid sequence: CASSPRAGISKNIQYF.

This clone was seen a handful of times. V usage is TRBV7-8 and J usage is TRBJ1-2, with TRBD1 as a possible D gene (5 bases). V dropped 10 bases and J dropped 3 bases, with 12 bases sitting between them. CDR3 length: 12 amino acids. From germline, CDR1 is SGHVS and CDR2 FQNEAQ. The CDR3 reads CATVDSYYGYTF. The DNA for the CDR3 is TGTGCCACCGTCGACAGCTACTATGGCTACACCTTC.

This chain connects TRBV5-1 to TRBJ1-1, with D uncertain. Trimming shortened V by 1 base and J by 4 bases, and 8 bases separated the two germline ends. Germline V lookup: CDR1 SGHRS, CDR2 YFSETQ. CDR3 length equals 13 residues. The CDR3 sequence: CASSLSSVTEAFF. As DNA, the CDR3 is TGCGCCAGCAGCTTGAGTAGTGTCACTGAAGCTTTCTTT.

The CDR3 coding sequence is TGTGCCAGTAGTATCGGGCGGGCCAGAGGAGATGAAAAACTGTTTTTT. It codes for CASSIGRARGDEKLFF. V and J are TRBV19 and TRBJ1-4; D is undetermined. Germline V lookup: CDR1 LNHDA, CDR2 SQIVND (reference sequence). V shed 3 bases and J shed 6 bases, with 17 bases lying between them. CDR3 length: 16 residues. The variable domain in full, with the rest retrieved from reference TRBV19 and TRBJ1-4, is DGGITQSPKYLFRKEGQNVTLSCEQNLNHDAMYWYRQDPGQGLRLIYYSQIVNDFQKGDIAEGYSVSREKKESFPLTVTSAQKNPTAFYLCASSIGRARGDEKLFFGSGTQLSVL.

The V call is TRBV9, the J call TRBJ2-5; 11 bases line up with TRBD2. Germline V CDR1 and CDR2: SGDLS, YYNGEE. There are 15 residues in the CDR3. Trimming took 4 bases from V and 3 from J; bases not matched to a gene: 5. CDR3 sequence (DNA): TGTGCCAGCAGCCCTATGGGACTAGCGGAAGAGACCCAGTACTTC. It encodes CASSPMGLAEETQYF.

This chain joins TRBV27 and TRBJ2-5; tentative D call: TRBD1 (5 bases). V lost 3 bases and J 10 bases, leaving 12 bases between the germline ends. CDR1 and CDR2 from the germline V gene are MNHEY and SMNVEV (reference sequence). CDR3 length: 12 amino acids. The CDR3 region has the DNA TGTGCCAGCAGTTTTGGGGAAGACAGCCAGTACTTC. Its translation: CASSFGEDSQYF.

The rearrangement uses TRBV27 and TRBJ2-7; TRBD1 matches 10 bases. CDR1 and CDR2 from the germline V gene are MNHEY and SMNVEV (reference sequence). The CDR3 runs to 15 residues. V dropped 6 bases and J dropped 1; count of bases not matched to a gene: 6. The CDR3 nucleotides read TGTGCCAGCAGCCCGGGACAGGGGCTTTCCTACGAGCAGTACTTC. Translated, it gives CASSPGQGLSYEQYF.

The chain uses TRBV5-4 and TRBJ1-1, with 7 positions matching TRBD1. The CDR3 is made up of 14 amino acids. Germline CDR1 reads SGHNT; CDR2 reads YYREEE (reference sequence). Losses at the gene ends were 4 bases for V and 5 bases for J; bases not matched to a gene: 8. The CDR3 DNA reads as TGTGCCAGCAGCCTCAGACAGGGTGCTACTGAAGCTTTCTTT. Encoded protein: CASSLRQGATEAFF.

The chain's CDR3 is CASSFDRGSYEQYF. DNA for the CDR3: TGTGCCAGCAGCTTCGACAGGGGTTCCTACGAGCAGTACTTC. V and J are TRBV5-6 and TRBJ2-7, with 8 bases that match TRBD1. This CDR3 is built from 14 residues. Per germline, CDR1 SGHDT and CDR2 YYEEEE. The V and J ends lost 2 bases and 1 base, in that order; junction bases with no gene match: 2.

The chain employs TRBV7-3 and TRBJ1-1; 7 positions agree with TRBD1. Unmatched junction bases numbered 15, after V lost 8 bases and J lost 12 bases. In germline, CDR1 is SGHTA, CDR2 FQGTGA. The CDR3 spans 13 residues. CDR3 protein: CASGNGDSRVPFF. Here the CDR3 DNA reads TGTGCCAGCGGGAATGGGGACAGTAGGGTTCCTTTCTTT.

This sequence joins TRBV11-2 and TRBJ2-5; D is ambiguous. The CDR3 consists of 14 residues. Trimming stripped 1 base from V and 2 bases from J, with 8 bases between. Germline loops: CDR1 SGHAT, CDR2 FQNNGV. This chain's CDR3 is CASSLGSSQETQYF. The CDR3 bases are TGTGCCAGCAGCTTAGGGTCTAGTCAAGAGACCCAGTACTTC.

The gene calls are TRBV7-2 and TRBJ1-5, with D maybe TRBD1 (5 bases). CDR1 and CDR2 from the germline V gene are SGHTA and FQGNSA. The length of the CDR3 is 15 residues. The V and J ends lost 3 bases and 4 bases respectively, with 13 bases between them. For the CDR3, the DNA is TGTGCCAGCAGCTTCGGGCGGGGGGGGAATCAGCCCCAGCATTTT. It is translated as CASSFGRGGNQPQHF.

This sequence joins TRBV7-3 and TRBJ2-5; D not certain. The germline CDR1 and CDR2 sequences are SGHTA and FQGTGA. The CDR3 covers 15 residues. Trimming stripped 4 bases from V and 7 bases from J, with 19 bases between. This chain's CDR3 is CASSSNGAAIGTQYF. The DNA for the CDR3 is TGTGCCAGCAGCTCAAACGGTGCGGCCATTGGGACCCAGTACTTC.

The chain employs TRBV7-9 and TRBJ1-1; TRBD1 aligns across 7 bases. Germline values: CDR1 SEHNR, CDR2 FQNEAQ (reference sequence). The CDR3 sequence is 15 residues long. V was pared by 3 bases and J by 1 base, with 5 bases of the junction left unmatched. In DNA form, the CDR3 reads TGTGCCAGCAGCTTGGGCGGGACAGCGAACACTGAAGCTTTCTTT. Amino acid sequence: CASSLGGTANTEAFF.

V is TRBV5-4 and J is TRBJ1-2; 7 bases agree with TRBD1. Germline lookup yields CDR1 SGHNT and CDR2 YYREEE (reference sequence). The CDR3 has 15 residues. V trimming: 3 bases; J trimming: 2 bases; junction bases outside the gene matches: 7. CDR3 DNA sequence: TGTGCCAGCAGCTCCGGGACAGCAATGAACTATGGCTACACCTTC. Its translation: CASSSGTAMNYGYTF.

Turning to this clone: This specimen includes other DNA sequences encoding the same CDR3. The rearrangement joins TRBV6-5 to TRBJ1-1; a weak D match, TRBD1 (5 bases). The V and J ends lost 2 bases and 4 bases respectively, with 8 bases between them. The germline gives CDR1 MNHEY, CDR2 SVGAGI. The CDR3 sequence is 13 residues long. The CDR3 sequence is CASSYRGGTEAFF. In nucleotides, the CDR3 is TGTGCCAGCAGTTACAGGGGCGGCACTGAAGCTTTCTTT.

This rearrangement joins TRBV2 to TRBJ2-5; TRBD2 agrees at 8 bases. Germline V gene data show CDR1 as SNHLY and CDR2 as FYNNEI. This CDR3 is built from 14 residues. After removal of 4 bases from V and 5 bases from J, the junction contained 6 bases not matched to a gene. DNA of the CDR3: TGTGCCAGCAGTGTAAGCGGGAGCTGGGAGACCCAGTACTTC. This encodes CASSVSGSWETQYF.

The J gene is TRBJ2-7, the V gene TRBV7-2, with 10 bases matching TRBD1. The CDR3 has 14 amino acids. Germline V gene sequence: CDR1 SGHTA, CDR2 FQGNSA. The V and J ends lost 4 bases and 2 bases, in that order; junction bases with no gene match: 2. The CDR3 is CASSWDRGPYEQYF. The CDR3 coding sequence is TGTGCCAGCAGCTGGGACAGGGGACCCTACGAGCAGTACTTC. The variable domain in full, with the rest retrieved from reference TRBV7-2 and TRBJ2-7, is GAGVSQSPSNKVTEKGKDVELRCDPISGHTALYWYRQSLGQGLEFLIYFQGNSAPDKSGLPSDRFSAERTGGSVSTLTIQRTQQEDSAVYLCASSWDRGPYEQYFGPGTRLTVT.

V gene TRBV2 combines with J gene TRBJ2-3; D remains unclear. Germline CDR1 reads SNHLY; CDR2 reads FYNNEI. The CDR3 extends over 14 amino acids. Between the trimmed V and J ends, which lost 6 bases and 2 bases, there was a span of 12 bases. CDR3 in amino acids: CASRMQALTDTQYF. The CDR3 DNA reads as TGTGCCAGCAGGATGCAGGCTCTCACAGATACGCAGTATTTT.

The chain uses TRBV11-3 and TRBJ2-3; 9 positions match TRBD2. After removal of 1 base from V and 3 bases from J, the junction contained 5 bases not matched to a gene. Germline CDR1 and CDR2: SGHNT and YENEEA. The CDR3 length is 16 residues. CDR3 nucleotide sequence: TGTGCCAGCAGCTTAGGACTAGCGGAGCCAACAGATACGCAGTATTTT. This translates into CASSLGLAEPTDTQYF. Supplemented by reference TRBV11-3 and TRBJ2-3, the full variable domain reads EAGVVQSPRYKIIEKKQPVAFWCNPISGHNTLYWYLQNLGQGPELLIRYENEEAVDDSQLPKDRFSAERLKGVDSTLKIQPAELGDSAVYLCASSLGLAEPTDTQYFGPGTRLTVL.